These 21 T cell receptor beta chains were all obtained from the same sample, sequenced in a study of blood T cell repertoires in COVID-19. Only in-frame clones appear in the TCRdb table, and some are missing; sequencing was by immunoSEQ multiplex PCR. The table records approximately 170,000 clones, approximately 87% of them present only once. The sequenced material came from peripheral blood. The receptors come from a woman aged 70-85 years with acute or convalescent COVID-19.

The chain joins TRBV6-5 to TRBJ2-2; 10 nucleotides line up with TRBD1. The CDR3 is 14 residues long. Germline V gene data show CDR1 as MNHEY and CDR2 as SVGAGI. V shed 8 bases and J 6 bases; nucleotides not matched to a gene: 6. CDR3 loop: CASGQGVIAGELFF. The CDR3 bases are TGTGCCAGCGGACAGGGGGTTATCGCCGGGGAGCTGTTTTTT.

The count of this clone is one. The chain combines TRBV2 with TRBJ2-7, with 12 bases aligning to TRBD2. Per the germline V gene, CDR1 is SNHLY and CDR2 is FYNNEI. The V gene end was trimmed by 6 bases and the J gene end by 3 bases; junction bases not matched to a gene: 6. CDR3 length equals 15 residues. The CDR3 loop is CASSASSGGDYEQYF. The CDR3 coding sequence is TGTGCCAGCAGCGCCTCTAGCGGGGGGGACTACGAGCAGTACTTC. The variable domain in full, with the rest retrieved from reference TRBV2 and TRBJ2-7, is EPEVTQTPSHQVTQMGQEVILRCVPISNHLYFYWYRQILGQKVEFLVSFYNNEISEKSEIFDDQFSVERPDGSNFTLKIRSTKLEDSAMYFCASSASSGGDYEQYFGPGTRLTVT.

The J gene is TRBJ2-5, the V gene TRBV6-6; TRBD1 matches 7 bases. The V segment lost 6 bases and the J segment 3 bases; nucleotides outside the gene matches: 4. Germline CDR1 is MNHNY and CDR2 is SVGAGI (reference sequence). The CDR3 is 13 amino acids. The CDR3 region is CASSPTGKETQYF. CDR3 in DNA: TGTGCCAGCAGCCCGACAGGGAAAGAGACCCAGTACTTC.

The chain joins TRBV7-2 to TRBJ1-5, with TRBD1 matching 8 bases. V lost 5 bases, J lost 6 bases, and 12 bases stayed unmatched. This CDR3 contains 16 residues. Germline assignment: CDR1 SGHTA and CDR2 FQGNSA. The CDR3 DNA sequence: TGTGCCAGCAGCATAATCTCAGGGGGCGCGGGTCAGCCCCAGCATTTT. This encodes CASSIISGGAGQPQHF.

Here the CDR3 reads CASSSPGQGRNNEQFF. In DNA form, the CDR3 reads TGCGCCAGCAGTTCCCCGGGACAGGGAAGGAACAATGAGCAGTTCTTC. This chain uses TRBV5-1 with TRBJ2-1; 9 bases are shared with TRBD1. The germline V gene encodes CDR1 SGHRS and CDR2 YFSETQ. J lost 5 bases, V lost 5 bases, and 11 bases had no gene match. CDR3 length equals 16 residues.

This sequence joins TRBV5-5 and TRBJ1-1; 8 bases match TRBD1. This CDR3 spans 16 amino acids. The trim removed 4 bases at V and 8 bases at J, leaving 16 bases unmatched. Germline V gene lookup returns CDR1 SGHKS and CDR2 YYEKEE (reference sequence). The CDR3 sequence: CASSRSWDRLTKEAFF. As DNA, the CDR3 is TGTGCCAGCAGCCGGTCTTGGGACAGGCTGACTAAAGAAGCTTTCTTT.

The V and J genes are TRBV6-6 and TRBJ1-4, with D uncertain. This CDR3 contains 15 residues. Germline CDR1 is MNHNY and CDR2 is SVGAGI (reference sequence). V was trimmed by 2 bases and J by 5 bases, leaving 12 bases between them. The CDR3 region has the DNA TGTGCCAGCAGTTACCTAGGACTTGGAAATGAAAAACTGTTTTTT. Amino acids: CASSYLGLGNEKLFF.

This clone has a single count. J is TRBJ2-7 and V is TRBV5-6, with 9 nucleotides matching TRBD1. The CDR3 spans 17 residues. Looked up from germline, CDR1 is SGHDT and CDR2 is YYEEEE. With 4 bases clipped from V and 0 bases from J, the junction kept 11 bases outside the gene matches. The CDR3 here is CASSPRGQGRSSYEQYF. The CDR3 DNA is TGTGCCAGCAGCCCCCGGGGACAGGGCAGAAGCTCCTACGAGCAGTACTTC.

This chain joins TRBV6-5 and TRBJ1-1; D is perhaps TRBD1 (5 bases). The ends were cut back, 10 bases at V and 1 base at J, with 19 bases in the middle. The CDR3 is made up of 15 amino acids. Germline V gives CDR1 MNHEY, CDR2 SVGAGI. The CDR3 DNA follows: TGTGCCACCAGGACGACGGGGGGACCGAACACTGAAGCTTTCTTT. Encoded protein: CATRTTGGPNTEAFF.

The chain couples TRBV10-3 to TRBJ2-7; 8 nucleotides line up with TRBD1. The CDR3 runs to 14 residues. Per the germline V gene, CDR1 is ENHRY and CDR2 is SYGVKD. With 3 bases clipped from V and 6 bases from J, the junction kept 7 bases outside the gene matches. CDR3: CAISDGRGLSEQYF. The DNA for the CDR3 is TGTGCCATCAGTGATGGCAGGGGGCTTAGCGAGCAGTACTTC.

This clone has a handful of counts. The chain employs TRBV7-9 and TRBJ2-2; D not certain. This CDR3 has 13 residues. V shed 4 bases and J shed 6 bases, with 9 bases lying between them. Germline V CDR1 and CDR2: SEHNR, FQNEAQ (reference sequence). The CDR3 DNA reads as TGTGCCAGCAGCTACGACACCTCCGGGGAGCTGTTTTTT. This translates into CASSYDTSGELFF.

This chain links TRBV19 with TRBJ1-5, with 9 bases identical to TRBD1. CDR1 is LNHDA and CDR2 is SQIVND in the germline V gene (reference sequence). This CDR3 comprises 16 residues. J lost 0 bases, V lost 8 bases, and 8 bases had no gene match. The CDR3 region is CASGGRQGVSNQPQHF. CDR3 DNA: TGTGCCAGTGGGGGGAGACAGGGGGTTAGCAATCAGCCCCAGCATTTT.

The CDR3 protein is CASSSMRTGGASNQPQHF. CDR3 bases: TGTGCCAGCAGTTCAATGCGGACAGGGGGCGCTTCCAATCAGCCCCAGCATTTT. J is TRBJ1-5 and V is TRBV6-2 or TRBV6-3, with 11 bases aligning to TRBD1. The CDR3 consists of 18 residues. V shed 4 bases, J shed 3 bases, and the junction held 11 bases outside the gene matches. CDR1 and CDR2 from the germline V gene are MNHEY and SVGEGT.

The rearrangement joins TRBV7-2 to TRBJ1-2, with D hard to call. V was cut by 5 bases and J by 4 bases, with 17 bases left in between. The CDR3 sequence is 15 residues long. Germline V gene lookup returns CDR1 SGHTA and CDR2 FQGNSA. CDR3 region: CASSPDPLGSYGYTF. The CDR3 DNA sequence: TGTGCCAGCAGCCCCGACCCCTTGGGGAGCTATGGCTACACCTTC.

The V and J genes are TRBV4-2 and TRBJ1-1, with D tentatively TRBD1 (5 bases). Germline V gene lookup returns CDR1 LGHNA and CDR2 YNFKEQ. The CDR3 totals 13 residues. Trimming took off 4 bases at V and 3 bases at J, with 9 bases between the two ends. CDR3: CASSRGGDTEAFF. In nucleotides, the CDR3 is TGTGCCAGCAGCCGAGGAGGGGACACTGAAGCTTTCTTT.

This sequence joins TRBV5-1 and TRBJ1-5; tentatively, D is TRBD1 (5 bases). Trimming pared 4 bases from V and 4 bases from J, leaving 9 bases between. The germline CDR1 and CDR2 sequences are SGHRS and YFSETQ. This CDR3 is 13 amino acids long. DNA for the CDR3: TGCGCCAGCAGCATGGACACAAATCAGCCCCAGCATTTT. This codes for CASSMDTNQPQHF.

This sequence joins TRBV2 and TRBJ1-5; D not certain. In germline, CDR1 is SNHLY, CDR2 FYNNEI. The CDR3 runs to 15 residues. V was pared by 3 bases and J by 0 bases, with 9 bases between. The CDR3 DNA reads TGTGCCAGCAGTGATGGGCAGAATAGCAATCAGCCCCAGCATTTT. Translation: CASSDGQNSNQPQHF.

The rearrangement joins TRBV19 to TRBJ1-5; 9 bases map to TRBD1. V shed 7 bases, J shed 2 bases, and the junction held 6 bases outside the gene matches. The V gene's germline CDR1 is LNHDA and CDR2 SQIVND (reference sequence). CDR3 size: 15 residues. CDR3 residues: CASNGDRAGNQPQHF. The CDR3 nucleotides are TGTGCCAGTAATGGGGACAGGGCGGGCAATCAGCCCCAGCATTTT.

The genes are TRBV21-1 and TRBJ2-3; TRBD1, as called in the table, went unchecked against the DNA. TRBV21-1 is recorded as a pseudogene. This CDR3 is 22 amino acids long. In DNA, the CDR3 is TGTGCCAGCAGCAAAAAAACCCCCCGCTCAATTGACGGACAGGGGCGGGAAGATACGCAGTATTTT. Translated, it gives CASSKKTPRSIDGQGREDTQYF.

This chain joins TRBV19 and TRBJ1-2; 7 bases line up with TRBD1. Germline V lookup: CDR1 LNHDA, CDR2 SQIVND (reference sequence). This CDR3 comprises 15 residues. V trimming: 3 bases; J trimming: 2 bases; junction bases outside the gene matches: 6. The CDR3 bases are TGTGCCAGTAGTATTGACAGGGAAGGGAACTATGGCTACACCTTC. This codes for CASSIDREGNYGYTF.

In its sample, this clone was seen a few times. The chain has TRBV2 and TRBJ1-2; a weak D match, TRBD1 (6 bases). The germline V and J ends were trimmed by 2 bases and 2 bases, with 9 bases remaining between them. The CDR3 extends over 14 amino acids. Germline values: CDR1 SNHLY, CDR2 FYNNEI. This CDR3 is CASSEWQGNYGYTF. The CDR3 DNA reads TGTGCCAGCAGTGAATGGCAGGGGAACTATGGCTACACCTTC.